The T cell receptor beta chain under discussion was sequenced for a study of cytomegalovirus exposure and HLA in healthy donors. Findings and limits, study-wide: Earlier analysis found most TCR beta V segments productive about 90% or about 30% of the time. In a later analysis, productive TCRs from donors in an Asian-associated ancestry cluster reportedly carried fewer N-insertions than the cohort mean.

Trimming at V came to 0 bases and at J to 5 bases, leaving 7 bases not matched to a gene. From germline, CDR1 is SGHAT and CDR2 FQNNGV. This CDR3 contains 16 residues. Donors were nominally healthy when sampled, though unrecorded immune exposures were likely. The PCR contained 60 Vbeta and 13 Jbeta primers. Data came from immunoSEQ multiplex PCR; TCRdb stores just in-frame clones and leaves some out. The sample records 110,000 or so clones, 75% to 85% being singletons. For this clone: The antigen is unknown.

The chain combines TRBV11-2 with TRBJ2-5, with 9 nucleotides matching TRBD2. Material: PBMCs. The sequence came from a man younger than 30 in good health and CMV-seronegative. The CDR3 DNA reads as TGTGCCAGCAGCTTAGATCCTAGCGGGAAGGGGGAGACCCAGTACTTC. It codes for CASSLDPSGKGETQYF. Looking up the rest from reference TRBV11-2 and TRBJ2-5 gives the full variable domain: EAGVAQSPRYKIIEKRQSVAFWCNPISGHATLYWYQQILGQGPKLLIQFQNNGVVDDSQLPKDRFSAERLKGVDSTLKIQPAKLEDSAVYLCASSLDPSGKGETQYFGPGTRLLVL.